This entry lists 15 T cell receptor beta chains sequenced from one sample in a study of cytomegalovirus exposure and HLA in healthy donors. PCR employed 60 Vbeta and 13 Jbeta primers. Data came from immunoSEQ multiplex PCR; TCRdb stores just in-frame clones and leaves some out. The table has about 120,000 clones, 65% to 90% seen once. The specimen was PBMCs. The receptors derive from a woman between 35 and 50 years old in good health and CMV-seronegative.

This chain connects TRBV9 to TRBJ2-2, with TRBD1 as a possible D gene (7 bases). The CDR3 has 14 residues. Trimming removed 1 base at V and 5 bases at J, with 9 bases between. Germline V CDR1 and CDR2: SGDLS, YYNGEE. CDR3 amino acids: CASSVSGGTGELFF. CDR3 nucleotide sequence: TGTGCCAGCAGCGTATCAGGGGGGACCGGGGAGCTGTTTTTT.

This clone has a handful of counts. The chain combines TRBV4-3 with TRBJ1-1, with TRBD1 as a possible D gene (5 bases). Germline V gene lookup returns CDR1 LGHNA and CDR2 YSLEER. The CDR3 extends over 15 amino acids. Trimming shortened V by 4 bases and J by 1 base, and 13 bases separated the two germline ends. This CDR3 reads CASSLILGENTEAFF. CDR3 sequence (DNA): TGCGCCAGCAGCCTTATCTTAGGGGAGAACACTGAAGCTTTCTTT.

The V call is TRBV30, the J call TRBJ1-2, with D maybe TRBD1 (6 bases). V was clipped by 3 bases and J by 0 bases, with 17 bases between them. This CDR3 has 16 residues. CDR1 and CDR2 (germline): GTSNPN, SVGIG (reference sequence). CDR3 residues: CAWRGTWGLANYGYTF. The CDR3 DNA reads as TGTGCCTGGAGGGGGACATGGGGCTTAGCTAACTATGGCTACACCTTC.

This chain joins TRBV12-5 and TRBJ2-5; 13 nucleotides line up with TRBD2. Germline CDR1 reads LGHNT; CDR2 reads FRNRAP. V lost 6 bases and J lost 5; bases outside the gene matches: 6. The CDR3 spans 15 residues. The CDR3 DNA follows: TGTGCTAGTGGACTACTAGCGGGGGGGAAGGAGACCCAGTACTTC. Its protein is CASGLLAGGKETQYF.

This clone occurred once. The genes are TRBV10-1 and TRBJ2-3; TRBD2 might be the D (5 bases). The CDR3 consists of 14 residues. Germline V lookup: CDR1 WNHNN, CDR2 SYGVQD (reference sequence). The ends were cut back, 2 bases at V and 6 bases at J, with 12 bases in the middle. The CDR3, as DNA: TGCGCCAGCAGTGAGACGCTGGGAGCGGATACGCAGTATTTT. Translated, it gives CASSETLGADTQYF.

CDR3 DNA: TGTGCCAGCAGCCAACGGACAGGGGGCGACTGTGGCTACACCTTC. This gives the protein CASSQRTGGDCGYTF. J is TRBJ1-2 and V is TRBV5-4; 11 nucleotides agree with TRBD1. The germline V gene encodes CDR1 SGHNT and CDR2 YYREEE (reference sequence). The CDR3 loop spans 15 amino acids. V gave up 4 bases and J gave up 7 bases; unmatched junction bases: 9.

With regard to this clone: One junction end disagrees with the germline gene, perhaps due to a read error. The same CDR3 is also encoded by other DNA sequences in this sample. CDR3: CASSLVRGRTEAFF. The CDR3 nucleotides are TGCGCCAGCAGCTTGGTCAGGGGCCGCACTGAGGCTTTCTTT. The rearrangement links TRBV5-1 to TRBJ1-1, with D perhaps matching TRBD1 (6 bases). The length of the CDR3 is 14 residues. CDR1 and CDR2 (germline): SGHRS, YFSETQ.

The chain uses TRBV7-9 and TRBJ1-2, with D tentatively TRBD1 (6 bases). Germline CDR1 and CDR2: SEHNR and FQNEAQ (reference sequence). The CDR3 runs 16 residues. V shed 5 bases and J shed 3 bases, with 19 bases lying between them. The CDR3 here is CASSHDRTAFDYGYTF. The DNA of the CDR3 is TGTGCCAGCAGCCACGACCGGACAGCCTTTGACTATGGCTACACCTTC.

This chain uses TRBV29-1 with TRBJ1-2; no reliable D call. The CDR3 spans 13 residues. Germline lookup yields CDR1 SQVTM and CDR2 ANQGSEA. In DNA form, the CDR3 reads TGCAGAGCGGAGTCGGGGAATAACTATGGCTACACCTTC. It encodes CRAESGNNYGYTF. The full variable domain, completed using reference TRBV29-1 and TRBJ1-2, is SAVISQKPSRDICQRGTSLTIQCQVDSQVTMMFWYRQQPGQSLTLIATANQGSEATYESGFVIDKFPISRPNLTFSTLTVSNMSPEDSSIYLCRAESGNNYGYTFGSGTRLTVV.

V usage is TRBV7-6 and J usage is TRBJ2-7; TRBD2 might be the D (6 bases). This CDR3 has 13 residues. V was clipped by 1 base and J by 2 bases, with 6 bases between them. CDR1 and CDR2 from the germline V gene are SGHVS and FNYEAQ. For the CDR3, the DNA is TGTGCCAGCAGCTTAGGGACTACCTACGAGCAGTACTTC. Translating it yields CASSLGTTYEQYF.

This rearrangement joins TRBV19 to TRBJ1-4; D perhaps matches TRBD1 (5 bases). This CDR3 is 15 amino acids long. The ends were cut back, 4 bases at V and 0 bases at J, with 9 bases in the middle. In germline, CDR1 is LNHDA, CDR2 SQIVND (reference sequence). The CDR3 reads CASSTGGTTNEKLFF. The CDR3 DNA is TGTGCCAGTAGTACCGGGGGGACAACTAATGAAAAACTGTTTTTT.

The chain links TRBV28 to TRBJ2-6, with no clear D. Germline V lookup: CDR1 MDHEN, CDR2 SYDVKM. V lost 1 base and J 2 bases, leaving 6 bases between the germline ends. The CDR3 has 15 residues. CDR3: CASSLYGPGANVLTF. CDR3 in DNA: TGTGCCAGCAGTTTATACGGTCCTGGGGCCAACGTCCTGACTTTC.

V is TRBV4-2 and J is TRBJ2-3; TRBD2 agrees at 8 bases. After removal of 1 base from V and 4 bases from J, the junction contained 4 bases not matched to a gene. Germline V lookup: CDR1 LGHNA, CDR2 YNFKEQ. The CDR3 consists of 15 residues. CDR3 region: CASSQAGGAADTQYF. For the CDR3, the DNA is TGTGCCAGCAGCCAAGCGGGGGGGGCCGCAGATACGCAGTATTTT.

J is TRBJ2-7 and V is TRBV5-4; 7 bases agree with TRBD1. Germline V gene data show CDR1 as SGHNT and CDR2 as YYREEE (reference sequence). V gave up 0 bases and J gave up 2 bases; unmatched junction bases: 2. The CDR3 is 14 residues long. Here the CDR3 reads CASSLVQGAYEQYF. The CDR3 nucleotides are TGTGCCAGCAGCTTGGTTCAGGGGGCCTACGAGCAGTACTTC.

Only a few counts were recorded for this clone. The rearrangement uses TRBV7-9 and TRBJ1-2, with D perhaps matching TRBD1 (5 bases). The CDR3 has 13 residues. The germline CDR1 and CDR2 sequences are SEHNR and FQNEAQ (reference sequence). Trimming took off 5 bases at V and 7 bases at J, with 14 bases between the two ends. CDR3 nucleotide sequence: TGTGCCAGCAGCCCCCCAAAGGGGTTTGGCTACACCTTC. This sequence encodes CASSPPKGFGYTF.